This TCR beta chain was identified during a study of post-analysis software for immune sequencing data (dated by TCRdb to between 2014 and 2017). For the study in its entirety: The recorded disease courses included relapsing-remitting, secondary progressive and progressive-relapsing multiple sclerosis, and some patients had no subtype annotation. The multiple sclerosis patient repertoires were compared with 11 previously published healthy control repertoires from donors aged about 6 to 28 years. A subset of samples was prepared in parallel using single-end sample barcoding, then pooled and co-amplified after Illumina adapter ligation. Findings and caveats that apply to the study as a whole: The control group was slightly older than the multiple sclerosis patient group. Normalized Chao1 diversity was significantly lower in multiple sclerosis patients than controls, suggesting substantial peripheral T-cell clonal expansion. Direct clustering with F measure showed strong co-clustering of samples prepared in the same batch, prompting a batch-effect correction.

This clonotype was counted once. The target of this receptor is not known. No base-level quality is on record; no much larger clone is a single base apart. Receptors were amplified or captured by PCR. The sequencer was an Illumina HiSeq 2500. Unique molecular identifiers were incorporated into TCR beta cDNA libraries to reduce PCR and sequencing biases. Every 1 to 10 million input T cells yielded about 500,000 cDNA molecules, meaning each molecule approximated one T cell. The same protocol used for the earlier healthy control dataset was applied to prepare and sequence the patient libraries. Samples belonging to the same batch were prepared together, multiplexed and sequenced on a shared HiSeq lane. Turning to the authors' computational methods: MIGEC handled the raw barcoded reads, throwing out single-read molecular identifier groups before consensus assembly and CDR3 extraction. Clonotype tables were post-analysed with VDJtools, and diversity was normalized by down-sampling all datasets to the smallest sample size. In repertoire overlap clustering, CDR3 amino acid sequences, but not nucleotide sequences, were matched to correct batch-related cross-sample contamination. The public reads were quality trimmed at Q25 with fastp and then assembled into clones with MiXCR by TCRdb, keeping productive beta chains. Records with the same CDR3 protein are collapsed into one entry carrying the most frequent genes and DNA. These V and J calls rely on TCRdb rather than the paper's analysis. The sample data list about 500,000 distinct CDR3 sequences, and roughly 45% of these were observed just once. The ten largest clones take up roughly 12% of the sample.

TCR beta repertoires were profiled from peripheral blood of 13 young patients with multiple sclerosis to demonstrate the VDJtools post-analysis software. Multiple sclerosis patients were children and adolescents aged roughly 6 to 17 years. The sequence derives from a girl between 5 and 17 years old with multiple sclerosis. Sequencing used blood.

For the CDR3, the sequence is CASSLLSRDSASTNEKLFF. At the DNA level, the sequence is TGCGCCAGCAGCTTGTTATCCCGGGACAGCGCCTCAACTAATGAAAAACTGTTTTTT. The rearrangement combines TRBV5-1 with TRBJ1-4; TRBD1 aligns with 7 central bases. Measured from the cysteine to the phenylalanine, the CDR3 is 19 residues long. Only the CDR3 region is kept as DNA, spanning 57 bases read in frame from base 1. V loses 1 base at its end and J loses 0 bases; junction bases beyond the gene matches: 12. CDR1 and CDR2 are read off the germline V gene as SGHRS and YFSETQ.